These 24 T cell receptor beta chains share one sample of origin, sequenced in a study of blood T cell repertoires in COVID-19. The protocol was immunoSEQ multiplex PCR, while the TCRdb copy is restricted to in-frame clones and leaves out a portion. The top ten clones hold 2% to 2.5% of a sample with over 200,000 clones, 65% to 90% of them seen once. Sequences were obtained from peripheral blood. These receptor sequences come from a man aged 40-50 years who had recovered from COVID-19.

This clone occurred a few times. The rearrangement uses TRBV7-6 and TRBJ1-1; 9 bases align to TRBD1. This CDR3 spans 13 amino acids. Unmatched junction bases numbered 3, after V lost 5 bases and J lost 5 bases. CDR1 and CDR2 from the germline V gene are SGHVS and FNYEAQ. Here the CDR3 DNA reads TGTGCCAGCAGCATCGGGACAGGGACTGAAGCTTTCTTT. Its protein product is CASSIGTGTEAFF.

CDR3 sequence: CATSRQGVSGELFF. Here the CDR3 DNA reads TGTGCCACGTCCCGACAGGGGGTGTCCGGGGAGCTGTTTTTT. The chain links TRBV2 to TRBJ2-2; 9 bases fit TRBD1. V lost 10 bases, J lost 6 bases, and 9 bases stayed unmatched. CDR1 SNHLY and CDR2 FYNNEI come from the germline V gene. CDR3 length: 14 amino acids.

This clone was seen at least ten times. This chain uses TRBV5-6 with TRBJ1-1; no clear D. The CDR3 extends over 16 amino acids. Germline assignment: CDR1 SGHDT and CDR2 YYEEEE. V was cut by 1 base and J by 4 bases, with 17 bases left in between. The CDR3 reads CASSLWNKGGITEAFF. Written as DNA, the CDR3 is TGTGCCAGCAGCTTGTGGAATAAGGGAGGGATCACTGAAGCTTTCTTT.

The V call is TRBV7-9, the J call TRBJ2-7; tentative D call: TRBD1 (6 bases). This CDR3 region has 14 residues. Germline CDR1 and CDR2: SEHNR and FQNEAQ (reference sequence). The germline V and J ends were trimmed by 5 bases and 1 base, with 12 bases remaining between them. The CDR3 spells CASSRGGLSYEQYF. For the CDR3, the DNA is TGTGCCAGCAGCCGTGGGGGCCTATCCTACGAGCAGTACTTC.

The CDR3 loop is CASSQVLPGYQETQYF. CDR3 DNA: TGCGCCAGCAGCCAAGTACTCCCAGGTTACCAAGAGACCCAGTACTTC. The V call is TRBV4-1, the J call TRBJ2-5; D call uncertain. From germline, CDR1 is MGHRA and CDR2 YSYEKL. V lost 1 base and J lost 0, with 12 bases in between. There are 16 residues in the CDR3.

The chain uses TRBV3-1 (or the pseudogene TRBV3-2) and TRBJ2-2; tentatively, D is TRBD1 (5 bases). Deletions cut 3 bases from V and 6 bases from J, with 8 bases between. CDR3 length: 13 amino acids. Per germline, CDR1 LGHDT and CDR2 YNNKEL (reference sequence). CDR3 coding DNA: TGTGCCAGCAGCCACAGGGCTCCCGGGGAGCTGTTTTTT. Amino acid sequence: CASSHRAPGELFF.

This clone has a single count. For the CDR3, the DNA is TGTGCCAGCAGCCGCAACATGGTGGGGCGGTACGAGCAGTACTTC. Its translation: CASSRNMVGRYEQYF. This chain uses TRBV3-1 (or the pseudogene TRBV3-2) with TRBJ2-7; perhaps TRBD1 as D (5 bases). CDR1 is LGHDT and CDR2 is YNNKEL in the germline V gene (reference sequence). CDR3 length: 15 residues. V lost 4 bases and J lost 4, with 17 bases in between.

J is TRBJ1-5 and V is TRBV6-1; TRBD1 matches at 8 bases. The length of the CDR3 is 15 residues. From germline, CDR1 is MNHNS and CDR2 SASEGT. Trimming took 3 bases from V and 10 from J; bases not matched to a gene: 11. CDR3 in DNA: TGTGCCAGCAGTGAGACACGACAGGGGAACAAACCCCAGCATTTT. As protein: CASSETRQGNKPQHF.

This chain uses TRBV15 with TRBJ1-2; 7 bases match TRBD1. V lost 0 bases and J lost 9; bases outside the gene matches: 10. Germline V gene data show CDR1 as LNHNV and CDR2 as YYDKDF (reference sequence). The CDR3 covers 15 residues. In DNA, the CDR3 is TGTGCCACCAGCAGAGATTTTACAGGGGCTTTTCGCTACACCTTC. Protein sequence: CATSRDFTGAFRYTF.

The chain has TRBV3-1 (or the pseudogene TRBV3-2) and TRBJ1-6; unclear D gene. The CDR3 length is 15 residues. Trimming pared 2 bases from V and 6 bases from J, leaving 11 bases between. The V gene's germline CDR1 is LGHDT and CDR2 YNNKEL (reference sequence). The CDR3 here is CASSQMFGLNSPLHF. In nucleotides, the CDR3 is TGTGCCAGCAGCCAAATGTTCGGACTTAATTCACCCCTCCACTTT.

The V gene is TRBV19, the J gene TRBJ2-7; tentatively, D is TRBD2 (7 bases). There are 15 residues in the CDR3. Between the trimmed V and J ends, which lost 5 bases and 0 bases, there was a span of 14 bases. From germline, CDR1 is LNHDA and CDR2 SQIVND (reference sequence). The CDR3 bases are TGTGCCAGTAGTCAAGCGGGACACAGCTCCTACGAGCAGTACTTC. Its protein is CASSQAGHSSYEQYF.

CDR3 loop: CASSKGDSYEQYF. The CDR3 coding sequence is TGTGCCAGCAGTAAGGGGGACTCCTACGAGCAGTACTTC. The chain is built from TRBV6-1 and TRBJ2-7, with D perhaps matching TRBD1 (6 bases). In germline, CDR1 is MNHNS, CDR2 SASEGT. V was trimmed by 5 bases and J by 0 bases, leaving 8 bases between them. The CDR3 has 13 amino acids.

The V gene is TRBV15, the J gene TRBJ2-7; perhaps TRBD1 as D (5 bases). Germline CDR1 and CDR2: LNHNV and YYDKDF (reference sequence). The CDR3 length is 13 residues. V was pared by 2 bases and J by 7 bases, with 12 bases between. CDR3 sequence (DNA): TGTGCCACCAGCAGAACACCGCCAGGGGAGCAGTACTTC. Amino acid sequence: CATSRTPPGEQYF.

J is TRBJ1-1 and V is TRBV11-3; possible D gene TRBD1, 5 bases. The V end was cut by 8 bases, the J end by 4 bases, with 11 bases between. CDR1 and CDR2 from the germline V gene are SGHNT and YENEEA. The CDR3 is made up of 12 amino acids. CDR3 DNA: TGTGCCAGCGGGGGGACGCGCACTGAAGCTTTCTTT. Translated: CASGGTRTEAFF.

This clone was counted a single time. This rearrangement joins TRBV27 to TRBJ1-2, with 10 bases aligning to TRBD1. V lost 7 bases, J lost 13 bases, and 18 bases stayed unmatched. The CDR3 length is 15 residues. Germline CDR1 MNHEY, CDR2 SMNVEV (reference sequence). The CDR3: CASNPLPGQGSPPTF. CDR3 coding DNA: TGTGCCAGCAATCCCCTGCCGGGACAGGGGTCCCCTCCCACCTTC.

The chain employs TRBV6-6 and TRBJ2-7; the match to TRBD2 covers 9 bases. Trimming took 6 bases from V and 1 from J; bases not matched to a gene: 7. This CDR3 is built from 15 residues. From germline, CDR1 is MNHNY and CDR2 SVGAGI (reference sequence). In DNA form, the CDR3 reads TGTGCCAGCAGGTCGAGGGCGGGAGGGTCCTACGAGCAGTACTTC. It is translated as CASRSRAGGSYEQYF.

This chain uses TRBV6-1 with TRBJ2-2; TRBD1 matches at 12 bases. V shed 3 bases, J shed 8 bases, and the junction held 7 bases outside the gene matches. CDR1 and CDR2 (germline): MNHNS, SASEGT. The CDR3 is 16 residues long. The CDR3 spells CASSEQGQGAGGELFF. Written as DNA, the CDR3 is TGTGCCAGCAGTGAGCAGGGACAGGGGGCCGGTGGGGAGCTGTTTTTT.

The chain recombines TRBV18 with TRBJ1-1; perhaps TRBD1 as D (5 bases). Germline loops: CDR1 KGHSH, CDR2 LQKENI. Trimming shortened V by 1 base and J by 3 bases, and 15 bases separated the two germline ends. The CDR3 is 16 amino acids. The CDR3 coding sequence is TGTGCCAGCTCACCACTAGGTTCGGGGGTCGACACTGAAGCTTTCTTT. Translation: CASSPLGSGVDTEAFF.

This clone came up once. In DNA, the CDR3 is TGTGCCAGCAGCTCACCGGGACAGGGAGGGCGTGCCTATGGCTACACCTTC. Translated, it gives CASSSPGQGGRAYGYTF. The rearrangement links TRBV5-5 to TRBJ1-2, with 9 bases that match TRBD1. Trimming cost V 3 bases and J 4 bases; bases outside gene matches: 13. This CDR3 has 17 amino acids. Germline CDR1 and CDR2: SGHKS and YYEKEE (reference sequence).

The rearrangement joins TRBV5-1 to TRBJ2-7, with 7 nucleotides matching TRBD2. Trimming removed 1 base from V and 2 bases from J; junction bases left unmatched: 9. CDR3 size: 16 residues. Germline CDR1 and CDR2: SGHRS and YFSETQ. DNA for the CDR3: TGCGCCAGCAGCTTGAGTAGCGGGTCGATCCCCTACGAGCAGTACTTC. It codes for CASSLSSGSIPYEQYF. Complete variable domain (other parts from reference TRBV5-1 and TRBJ2-7): KAGVTQTPRYLIKTRGQQVTLSCSPISGHRSVSWYQQTPGQGLQFLFEYFSETQRNKGNFPGRFSGRQFSNSRSEMNVSTLELGDSALYLCASSLSSGSIPYEQYFGPGTRLTVT.

The chain joins TRBV23-1 to TRBJ2-4; 10 bases align to TRBD1. TRBV23-1 is recorded as an ORF, its role being uncertain. V dropped 6 bases and J dropped 1; count of bases not matched to a gene: 12. CDR3 length: 18 amino acids. CDR3 residues: CASRWGQGISFAKNIQYF. CDR3 sequence (DNA): TGCGCCAGCAGATGGGGACAGGGGATTTCCTTCGCCAAAAACATTCAGTACTTC.

V is TRBV15 and J is TRBJ2-1, with 10 bases matching TRBD2. The CDR3 has 16 residues. From germline, CDR1 is LNHNV and CDR2 YYDKDF (reference sequence). Trimming at V came to 0 bases and at J to 4 bases, leaving 3 bases not matched to a gene. CDR3 residues: CATSRDSLAGYNEQFF. The CDR3 coding sequence is TGTGCCACCAGCAGAGATTCACTAGCGGGGTACAATGAGCAGTTCTTC. The full variable domain, its missing parts supplied by reference TRBV15 and TRBJ2-1, is DAMVIQNPRYQVTQFGKPVTLSCSQTLNHNVMYWYQQKSSQAPKLLFHYYDKDFNNEADTPDNFQSRRPNTSFCFLDIRSPGLGDTAMYLCATSRDSLAGYNEQFFGPGTRLTVL.

This sequence joins TRBV9 and TRBJ2-7, with a tentative D call TRBD2 (6 bases). This CDR3 comprises 17 residues. V lost 0 bases to trimming and J lost 6 bases, with 22 bases between them. Germline CDR1 reads SGDLS; CDR2 reads YYNGEE. The CDR3 region has the DNA TGTGCCAGCAGCGTAGATGCGAGTGGCGGGAAGGGAGGCGAGCAGTACTTC. It encodes CASSVDASGGKGGEQYF.

The rearrangement joins TRBV19 to TRBJ2-3, with 7 positions matching TRBD1. The junction had 9 bases not matched to a gene; V was cut back by 3 bases and J by 6 bases. The length of the CDR3 is 15 residues. Germline CDR1 LNHDA, CDR2 SQIVND (reference sequence). Written as DNA, the CDR3 is TGTGCCAGTAGTATCCGGCAGGGGGATTTGGATACGCAGTATTTT. Translation: CASSIRQGDLDTQYF.